This TCR beta chain derives from a study of CD4 and CD8 cells across lung adenocarcinoma regions. This clonotype was detected a few times. Localized lung adenocarcinoma, a non-small cell lung cancer, affected the donors. The CDR3 is 15 amino acids. J gave up 6 bases and V 4 bases, and 6 bases lay outside the gene matches. CDR1 and CDR2 (germline): WSHSY, SAAADI. TCRdb called the PCR reads again in MiXCR, with one record for every CDR3 protein. The repertoire has thousands of distinct CDR3 sequences, 40% to 50% of them found once; the top ten carry 15% to 20%. This clonotype was obtained from a female donor with lung adenocarcinoma. The CD4 and CD8 labels of this study may be unreliable. The J gene is TRBJ2-1, the V gene TRBV10-2; TRBD2 matches 10 bases. The sample taken for sequencing was CD4+ T cells from the margin of a lung tumor. In DNA, the CDR3 is TGCGCCAGCAGTGTATCTAGCGGGAGTGTCAATGAGCAGTTCTTC. This codes for CASSVSSGSVNEQFF.